The 4 T cell receptor beta chains below come from one sample, sequenced in a study of T-cell reconstitution after alpha-beta-depleted transplantation in children. Unique molecular identifiers were incorporated during preparation of the TCRbeta library. TCRdb re-derived calls from the PCR reads in MiXCR, one entry per CDR3 protein. The profile shows a few hundred thousand distinct CDR3 sequences, under 15% of them singletons. This material consisted of PBMCs, mostly from graft donor cells, taken 360 days after TCRalphabeta/CD19-depleted stem cell transplant. Every receptor here comes from a male patient younger than 18 who had a stem cell transplant for acute myeloid leukemia, so the T cells may come from the graft donor.

This clonotype was seen ten or more times. The chain uses TRBV12-3 or TRBV12-4 and TRBJ2-7, with 8 bases matching TRBD1. The CDR3 totals 14 residues. With V trimmed by 7 bases and J by 5 bases, 10 bases remained unmatched. This CDR3 reads CASTKTGGFNEQYF. The CDR3 nucleotides read TGTGCCAGCACCAAAACAGGGGGTTTCAACGAGCAGTACTTC.

The rearrangement uses TRBV20-1 and TRBJ1-5; D might be TRBD1 (5 bases). The CDR3 has 16 amino acids. V was pared by 2 bases and J by 0 bases, with 14 bases between. Germline CDR1 is DFQATT and CDR2 is SNEGSKA (reference sequence). The chain's CDR3 is CSARNGAQPSNQPQHF. CDR3 bases: TGCAGTGCTAGAAACGGGGCACAGCCTAGCAATCAGCCCCAGCATTTT.

This clonotype has only a few counts. This chain uses TRBV11-2 with TRBJ2-1; 8 bases are a match to TRBD2. The CDR3 loop spans 18 amino acids. CDR1 and CDR2 (germline): SGHAT, FQNNGV. Trimming removed 3 bases from V and 7 bases from J; junction bases left unmatched: 17. CDR3 amino acids: CASSFQWFSGGLRNEQFF. Written as DNA, the CDR3 is TGTGCCAGCAGCTTTCAGTGGTTCAGCGGGGGCTTAAGGAATGAGCAGTTCTTC. The full variable domain, its missing parts supplied by reference TRBV11-2 and TRBJ2-1, is EAGVAQSPRYKIIEKRQSVAFWCNPISGHATLYWYQQILGQGPKLLIQFQNNGVVDDSQLPKDRFSAERLKGVDSTLKIQPAKLEDSAVYLCASSFQWFSGGLRNEQFFGPGTRLTVL.

The chain recombines TRBV6-2 or TRBV6-3 with TRBJ1-5, with 7 nucleotides matching TRBD1. Germline lookup yields CDR1 MNHEY and CDR2 SVGEGT. CDR3 size: 14 residues. V trimming: 2 bases; J trimming: 8 bases; junction bases outside the gene matches: 6. This CDR3 is CASSYRGRREPQHF. CDR3 DNA: TGTGCCAGCAGTTACAGGGGGCGGCGGGAGCCCCAGCATTTT.